A single sample gave rise to the 15 T cell receptor beta chains below, sequenced in a study of cytomegalovirus exposure and HLA in healthy donors. Vbeta (60) and Jbeta (13) primers were used in the PCR. Produced via immunoSEQ multiplex PCR; TCRdb's table is partial and in-frame only. In all, the sample yields 60,000 to 75,000 clones. Sequencing input: PBMCs. These receptors originate from a woman aged 30 to 39 in good health and CMV-seronegative.

V is TRBV10-3 and J is TRBJ1-2, with 9 positions matching TRBD1. The CDR3 loop spans 14 amino acids. Germline V gene data show CDR1 as ENHRY and CDR2 as SYGVKD. V dropped 4 bases and J dropped 4; count of bases not matched to a gene: 4. DNA for the CDR3: TGTGCCATCAGTGGTACACAGGGGGCCTATGGCTACACCTTC. It translates to CAISGTQGAYGYTF.

The J gene is TRBJ2-3, the V gene TRBV19; TRBD2 matches 7 bases. This CDR3 region has 16 residues. Germline CDR1 LNHDA, CDR2 SQIVND (reference sequence). Germline trimming cut 7 bases from V and 2 bases from J; bases unmatched to any gene: 12. The CDR3 coding sequence is TGTGCCAGTACCCCCTCTTCCGGGGGGACCACAGATACGCAGTATTTT. Amino acid sequence: CASTPSSGGTTDTQYF.

Written as DNA, the CDR3 is TGTGCCAGCAGCCCGACGACAGGGATCACCTACGAGCAGTACTTC. Translated, it gives CASSPTTGITYEQYF. This sequence joins TRBV7-6 and TRBJ2-7, with 7 bases identical to TRBD1. V was clipped by 5 bases and J by 2 bases; unmatched bases: 9. The CDR3 is 15 amino acids. In germline, CDR1 is SGHVS, CDR2 FNYEAQ.

The chain combines TRBV9 with TRBJ2-6; 7 bases fit TRBD1. The V gene's germline CDR1 is SGDLS and CDR2 YYNGEE. Trimming at V came to 1 base and at J to 7 bases, leaving 8 bases not matched to a gene. This CDR3 comprises 16 residues. The CDR3 is CASSVPRQGGANVLTF. For the CDR3, the DNA is TGTGCCAGCAGCGTACCTAGACAGGGTGGTGCCAACGTCCTGACTTTC.

This chain joins TRBV6-1 and TRBJ2-1, with D possibly matching TRBD1 (5 bases). The CDR3 covers 14 residues. V lost 10 bases, J lost 4 bases, and 17 bases lay in between. CDR1 and CDR2 (germline): MNHNS, SASEGT. The CDR3 DNA follows: TGTGCCACCCTGACCGGCGACAGATACAATGAGCAGTTCTTC. As protein: CATLTGDRYNEQFF.

V gene TRBV30 combines with J gene TRBJ1-6, with D possibly being TRBD1 (5 bases). The CDR3 spans 14 residues. Trimming removed 2 bases from V and 10 bases from J, with 15 bases in between. CDR1 GTSNPN and CDR2 SVGIG come from the germline V gene (reference sequence). CDR3 bases: TGTGCCTGGAGTCAGGTCAGGGCGCTCTCACCCCTCCACTTT. Protein: CAWSQVRALSPLHF.

The rearrangement links TRBV19 to TRBJ2-7, with D tentatively TRBD1 (7 bases). Germline CDR1 reads LNHDA; CDR2 reads SQIVND (reference sequence). The CDR3 consists of 15 residues. V was cut by 3 bases and J by 3 bases, with 15 bases left in between. CDR3 DNA sequence: TGTGCCAGTAGTATGGGTCCAGGGGGGTACTACGAGCAGTACTTC. It translates to CASSMGPGGYYEQYF.

The chain joins TRBV27 to TRBJ2-1; 7 positions agree with TRBD1. V trimming: 11 bases; J trimming: 0 bases; junction bases outside the gene matches: 7. Per the germline V gene, CDR1 is MNHEY and CDR2 is SMNVEV (reference sequence). The length of the CDR3 is 14 residues. DNA of the CDR3: TGTGCCTCACTTAGGGACAGCTCCTACAATGAGCAGTTCTTC. The encoded protein is CASLRDSSYNEQFF.

The chain uses TRBV5-1 and TRBJ1-2, with TRBD1 matching over 9 bases. Unmatched junction bases numbered 5, after V lost 4 bases and J lost 1 base. This CDR3 comprises 15 residues. Germline V CDR1 and CDR2: SGHRS, YFSETQ. In nucleotides, the CDR3 is TGCGCCAGCAGCCCGACGGGACAGGGTAACTATGGCTACACCTTC. Translating gives CASSPTGQGNYGYTF.

The chain carries TRBV13 and TRBJ2-1, with TRBD2 matching over 8 bases. The germline CDR1 and CDR2 sequences are PRHDT and FYEKMQ (reference sequence). This CDR3 is 14 amino acids long. The J segment lost 4 bases and the V segment lost 5 bases, leaving 4 bases of the junction unmatched. For the CDR3, the DNA is TGTGCCAGCAGCATTAGCGGGATATACAATGAGCAGTTCTTC. It encodes CASSISGIYNEQFF.

The rearrangement joins TRBV19 to TRBJ2-2; 7 positions agree with TRBD1. CDR1 is LNHDA, CDR2 SQIVND, per germline (reference sequence). V trimming: 7 bases; J trimming: 6 bases; junction bases outside the gene matches: 8. CDR3 length equals 14 residues. The CDR3 sequence: CASTPRDRAGELFF. CDR3 in DNA: TGTGCCAGTACCCCGCGCGACAGGGCCGGGGAGCTGTTTTTT.

The gene calls are TRBV6-1 and TRBJ1-1, with TRBD1 identical over 8 bases. J lost 2 bases, V lost 6 bases, and 8 bases had no gene match. CDR1 and CDR2 (germline): MNHNS, SASEGT. This CDR3 spans 15 amino acids. The CDR3 sequence is CASRAGGTGNTEAFF. In DNA, the CDR3 is TGTGCCAGCAGGGCAGGGGGGACAGGTAACACTGAAGCTTTCTTT.

The gene calls are TRBV28 and TRBJ1-4, with 8 bases lining up with TRBD1. Germline CDR1 reads MDHEN; CDR2 reads SYDVKM. V lost 5 bases and J lost 8; bases outside the gene matches: 7. The CDR3 has 14 amino acids. Written as DNA, the CDR3 is TGTGCCAGCAGTAAGACAGGGGCTGGGGAAAAACTGTTTTTT. Residues: CASSKTGAGEKLFF.

This sequence joins TRBV6-5 and TRBJ2-1; 7 bases match TRBD2. CDR1 is MNHEY and CDR2 is SVGAGI in the germline V gene. Trimming took 0 bases from V and 4 from J; bases not matched to a gene: 6. This CDR3 is built from 16 residues. CDR3 protein: CASSYSPSGEYNEQFF. The DNA for the CDR3 is TGTGCCAGCAGTTACTCCCCCAGCGGGGAGTACAATGAGCAGTTCTTC.

The chain recombines TRBV18 with TRBJ1-2, with TRBD1 as a possible D gene (5 bases). Between the trimmed V and J ends, which lost 4 bases and 4 bases, there was a span of 13 bases. Germline CDR1 is KGHSH and CDR2 is LQKENI. This CDR3 comprises 14 residues. The CDR3 protein is CASSQTDTFYGYTF. The CDR3 region has the DNA TGTGCCAGCTCACAGACAGACACTTTCTATGGCTACACCTTC.